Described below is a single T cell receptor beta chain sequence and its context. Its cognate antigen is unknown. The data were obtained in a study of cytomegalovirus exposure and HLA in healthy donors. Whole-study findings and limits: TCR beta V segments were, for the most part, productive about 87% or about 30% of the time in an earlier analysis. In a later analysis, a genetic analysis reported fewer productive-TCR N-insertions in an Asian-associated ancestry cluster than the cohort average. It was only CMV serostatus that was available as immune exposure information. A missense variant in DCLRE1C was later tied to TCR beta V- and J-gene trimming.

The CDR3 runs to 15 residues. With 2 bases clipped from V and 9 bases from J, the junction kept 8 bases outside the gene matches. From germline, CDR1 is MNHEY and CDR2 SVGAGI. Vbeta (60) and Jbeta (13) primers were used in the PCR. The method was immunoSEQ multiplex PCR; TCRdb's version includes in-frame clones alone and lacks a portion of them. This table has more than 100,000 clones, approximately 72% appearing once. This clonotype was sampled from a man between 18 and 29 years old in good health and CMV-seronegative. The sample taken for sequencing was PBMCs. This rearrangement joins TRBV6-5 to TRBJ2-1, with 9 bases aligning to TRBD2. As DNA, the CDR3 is TGTGCCAGCAGTTACCCGTTAGCGGGAGTAGCTGAGCAGTTCTTC. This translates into CASSYPLAGVAEQFF.